Sequencing of this TCR beta chain was carried out in a study of cytomegalovirus exposure and HLA in healthy donors. Study-wide findings and caveats: Among immune exposure information, only CMV serostatus was available. Rarity characterized most TCR sequences, yet some public TCRs appeared in many donors. Under in vitro conditions, a few CMV-associated chains were confirmed as specific for CMV antigens.

It was with 60 Vbeta and 13 Jbeta primers that the PCR ran. Assay: immunoSEQ multiplex PCR; the TCRdb copy retains only in-frame clones and omits some. The sample contains around 170,000 clones, almost 85% of which appear only once. Though nominally healthy at sampling, donors likely had unrecorded immune exposures. Germline-derived CDR1 and CDR2 are MGHRA and YSYEKL. V lost 3 bases and J lost 6; bases outside the gene matches: 7. This CDR3 has 14 amino acids. On this clone itself: The antigen remains unidentified.

The specimen sequenced was PBMCs. The source is a boy aged 2 to 10 in good health and CMV-seronegative. This chain links TRBV4-1 with TRBJ2-7, with 8 bases identical to TRBD2. CDR3 bases: TGCGCCAGCAGCCACGGAAGCGGGAGTTCCGAGCAGTACTTC. It codes for CASSHGSGSSEQYF.